This entry features one T cell receptor beta chain sequence. Its antigen remains unidentified. The CDR3 length is 15 residues. The V and J ends lost 7 bases and 2 bases respectively, with 14 bases between them. Germline values: CDR1 MNHNS, CDR2 SASEGT. These data come from a study of cytomegalovirus exposure and HLA in healthy donors. Notes on the study in general: CMV antigen specificity of three CMV-associated chains was confirmed in vitro. The classifier was said to identify cytomegalovirus status with high specificity and sensitivity.

Sequencing was performed with immunoSEQ multiplex PCR; in TCRdb, only in-frame clones are kept and a portion is missing. The sample records 330,000 or so clones, roughly 89% being singletons. This sequence was found in a woman aged 18-29 years in good health and CMV-seronegative. The sequenced material came from PBMCs. The chain is built from TRBV6-1 and TRBJ2-2; unclear D gene. CDR3 sequence: CASIRVAHNTGELFF. CDR3 in DNA: TGTGCCAGCATTCGGGTGGCGCACAACACCGGGGAGCTGTTTTTT.